The present entry profiles one T cell receptor (beta chain) with its context. The sample comes from a study of shared clonotypes between healthy human individuals. Across the study: Researchers drew samples from two women and a few men aged 18 to 49.

Sequenced by immunoSEQ multiplex PCR; TCRdb stores in-frame clones only, minus some. The repertoire includes millions of clones, 95% of them detected once, and 0.1% to 0.15% sits in the top ten. Germline CDR1 and CDR2: SGHNT and YYREEE (reference sequence). This CDR3 is built from 16 residues. Trimming at V came to 4 bases and at J to 2 bases, leaving 3 bases not matched to a gene. The TCR was taken from a man younger than 30 in good health. The rearrangement joins TRBV5-4 to TRBJ2-3; 14 bases match TRBD2. Input material: naive CD4+ T cells sorted from blood. Subset specified: CD45RA+ positively selected. The CDR3 protein is CASSPGLAGATDTQYF. The CDR3 DNA reads as TGTGCCAGCAGCCCGGGACTAGCGGGGGCCACAGATACGCAGTATTTT. Using reference TRBV5-4 and TRBJ2-3 for the parts outside the CDR3, the full variable domain is ETGVTQSPTHLIKTRGQQVTLRCSSQSGHNTVSWYQQALGQGPQFIFQYYREEENGRGNFPPRFSGLQFPNYSSELNVNALELDDSALYLCASSPGLAGATDTQYFGPGTRLTVL.